The rows below give T cell receptor beta chains drawn from one sample of a study of cytomegalovirus exposure and HLA in healthy donors. TCRdb keeps only in-frame clones here, not all; method: immunoSEQ multiplex PCR. Here the sample spans about 200,000 clones, 70% to 85% being singletons. The sample was PBMCs. These TCRs come from a man in his forties in good health and CMV-seropositive. Both conserved end residues are part of each CDR3. D genes are given only for firm matches. Not every row has a clone size; where given, it reads once, few, many or a size class.

>TRBJ2-2|TRBV29-1|15|TRBD2|-
CSVYRLAGGWGELFF
TGCAGCGTTTATAGACTAGCGGGGGGCTGGGGGGAGCTGTTTTTT
>TRBJ2-1|TRBV7-8|15|TRBD1|-
CASSFRTGGSGEQFF
TGTGCCAGCAGCTTCCGGACAGGGGGATCCGGTGAGCAGTTCTTC
>TRBJ2-7|TRBV4-3|15|-|-
CASSQEAGYTYEQYF
TGCGCCAGCAGCCAAGAAGCAGGGTATACCTACGAGCAGTACTTC
>TRBJ2-3|TRBV7-9|15|TRBD1|-
CASSFPGQGGTTQYF
TGTGCCAGCAGCTTCCCCGGACAGGGGGGTACGACGCAGTATTTT
>TRBJ1-1|TRBV29-1|14|-|-
CSVGRALMNTEAFF
TGCAGCGTTGGCAGGGCTTTGATGAACACTGAAGCTTTCTTT
>TRBJ1-1|TRBV6-5|12|-|-
CASTEGRGEAFF
TGTGCCAGCACCGAGGGGAGGGGTGAAGCTTTCTTT
>TRBJ1-4|TRBV7-8|13|-|-
CASSFQGGEKLFF
TGTGCCAGCAGTTTCCAGGGAGGGGAAAAACTGTTTTTT
>TRBJ1-2|TRBV6-1|11|-|-
CASSPSREVAF
TGTGCCAGCAGCCCGAGCCGAGAAGTAGCCTTC
>TRBJ2-7|TRBV28|14|TRBD2|once
CASSFGGSIDEQYF
TGTGCCAGCAGTTTTGGCGGGAGCATCGACGAGCAGTACTTC
>TRBJ2-5|TRBV4-1|14|TRBD2|-
CASSQEAGEETQYF
TGCGCCAGCAGCCAGGAAGCGGGGGAAGAGACCCAGTACTTC
>TRBJ2-5|TRBV6-5|11|-|-
CASTHQETQYF
TGTGCCAGCACCCATCAAGAGACCCAGTACTTC
>TRBJ2-1|TRBV7-2|15|-|-
CASSLAIAENNEQFF
TGTGCCAGCAGCTTAGCTATAGCGGAAAACAATGAGCAGTTCTTC
>TRBJ2-2|TRBV7-2|15|-|-
CASSLGLVNTGELFF
TGTGCCAGCAGCTTAGGACTAGTAAACACCGGGGAGCTGTTTTTT
>TRBJ2-7|TRBV11-1|15|TRBD1|-
CASSPGTGPGHEQYF
TGTGCCAGCAGCCCCGGGACAGGGCCGGGCCACGAGCAGTACTTC
>TRBJ1-2|TRBV5-5|15|TRBD1|-
CASSPNDRVNYGYTF
TGTGCCAGCAGCCCTAACGACAGGGTGAACTATGGCTACACCTTC
>TRBJ2-1|TRBV18|17|TRBD1|few
CASSPWTGPMAYNEQFF
TGTGCCAGCTCACCCTGGACAGGGCCCATGGCCTACAATGAGCAGTTCTTC
>TRBJ2-2|TRBV28|14|TRBD2|few
CASLGGGNTGELFF
TGTGCCAGCCTTGGGGGGGGGAACACCGGGGAGCTGTTTTTT
>TRBJ2-7|TRBV18|12|-|-
CASSPTYYEQYF
TGTGCCAGCTCACCTACTTACTACGAGCAGTACTTC
>TRBJ1-2|TRBV28|13|-|-
CASSQGPNYGYTF
TGTGCCAGCAGCCAGGGTCCTAACTATGGCTACACCTTC
>TRBJ2-5|TRBV5-1|14|-|-
CASSLGSGQETQYF
TGCGCCAGCAGCTTGGGAAGCGGCCAAGAGACCCAGTACTTC
>TRBJ1-5|TRBV27|12|-|-
CASSWPNQPQHF
TGTGCCAGCAGTTGGCCGAATCAGCCCCAGCATTTT
>TRBJ2-3|TRBV9|16|-|-
CASSVGVAVSTDTQYF
TGTGCCAGCAGCGTAGGGGTAGCGGTAAGCACAGATACGCAGTATTTT
>TRBJ2-6|TRBV15|20|TRBD2|-
CATSRDRARGLVSGANVLTF
TGTGCCACCAGCAGAGATCGGGCGCGGGGGTTAGTATCCGGGGCCAACGTCCTGACTTTC
>TRBJ2-7|TRBV20-1|11|-|-
CSIRGGGEQYF
TGCAGCATCAGAGGGGGGGGCGAGCAGTACTTC
>TRBJ2-1|TRBV4-2|16|-|once
CASSQATRLDYNEQFF
TGTGCCAGCAGCCAAGCTACCAGACTAGACTACAATGAGCAGTTCTTC
>TRBJ2-7|TRBV4-2|16|TRBD2|-
CASSPVFRGDPYEQYF
TGTGCCAGCAGCCCGGTGTTTCGGGGGGACCCCTACGAGCAGTACTTC
>TRBJ2-7|TRBV28|16|TRBD2|-
CASSTTGTSGLYEQYF
TGTGCCAGCAGTACCACCGGGACTAGCGGTCTTTACGAGCAGTACTTC
>TRBJ2-7|TRBV6-6|15|-|-
CASSYSNRAVYEQYF
TGTGCCAGCAGTTACTCGAACAGGGCCGTCTACGAGCAGTACTTC
>TRBJ2-7|TRBV6-1|14|TRBD1|-
CASSPGQGSYEQYF
TGTGCCAGCAGCCCGGGACAGGGGAGCTACGAGCAGTACTTC
>TRBJ1-1|TRBV4-1|14|-|-
CASSQEQGFTEAFF
TGCGCCAGCAGCCAAGAACAGGGATTCACTGAAGCTTTCTTT
>TRBJ2-7|TRBV6-1|15|-|few
CASSEARGGPYEQYF
TGTGCCAGCAGTGAAGCGCGCGGAGGTCCCTACGAGCAGTACTTC
>TRBJ1-2|TRBV6-5|13|-|once
CASRRLRTEGYTF
TGTGCCAGTCGCCGCCTCCGGACAGAGGGCTACACCTTC
>TRBJ2-2|TRBV9|16|-|-
CASSVAGTGITGELFF
TGTGCCAGCAGCGTGGCAGGCACGGGGATCACCGGGGAGCTGTTTTTT
>TRBJ1-2|TRBV5-6|14|TRBD1|-
CASSLETGGFGYTF
TGTGCCAGCAGCTTGGAAACAGGGGGCTTTGGCTACACCTTC
>TRBJ2-5|TRBV6-1|18|TRBD2|-
CASSEGHPGLAGAETQYF
TGTGCCAGCAGTGAAGGGCACCCGGGACTAGCGGGGGCAGAGACCCAGTACTTC
>TRBJ1-5|TRBV5-6|18|TRBD1|-
CASSSFKYRGYGNQPQHF
TGTGCCAGCAGCTCATTCAAATACAGGGGATACGGCAATCAGCCCCAGCATTTT
>TRBJ2-7|TRBV10-1|15|-|-
CASSGGQKRSYEQYF
TGCGCCAGCAGTGGGGGCCAGAAGCGTTCCTACGAGCAGTACTTC
>TRBJ2-7|TRBV6-5|16|TRBD1|-
CASSYSGQVLTYEQYF
TGTGCCAGCAGTTACTCAGGACAGGTCCTGACCTACGAGCAGTACTTC
>TRBJ1-1|TRBV18|13|TRBD1|-
CASSQTGDTEAFF
TGTGCCAGCTCGCAGACAGGGGATACTGAAGCTTTCTTT
>TRBJ2-3|TRBV4-1|16|-|few
CASSQRTVTSTDTQYF
TGCGCCAGCAGCCAAAGAACAGTCACTAGCACAGATACGCAGTATTTT
>TRBJ2-4|TRBV4-1|19|TRBD2|-
CASSQGMAGLALAKNIQYF
TGCGCCAGCAGCCAAGGGATGGCAGGACTAGCTTTGGCCAAAAACATTCAGTACTTC
>TRBJ2-1|TRBV7-2|15|-|-
CASSSLDSYDNEQFF
TGTGCCAGCAGCTCGCTGGACAGCTACGACAATGAGCAGTTCTTC
>TRBJ2-5|TRBV19|14|-|-
CASRGGSVGETQYF
TGTGCCAGTCGAGGTGGTAGCGTGGGAGAGACCCAGTACTTC
>TRBJ2-1|TRBV11-2|15|TRBD2|-
CASSFLAGGYNEQFF
TGTGCCAGCAGCTTCCTAGCGGGAGGCTACAATGAGCAGTTCTTC
>TRBJ2-5|TRBV10-3|13|-|-
CAITAGVVGTQYF
TGTGCCATCACCGCAGGTGTGGTGGGGACCCAGTACTTC
>TRBJ2-3|TRBV28|11|-|-
CASRVEATQYF
TGTGCCAGTAGAGTTGAAGCTACGCAGTATTTT
>TRBJ1-1|TRBV6-6|12|-|-
CASSGTGSLPFF
TGTGCCAGCAGTGGAACAGGGAGTTTGCCTTTCTTT
>TRBJ2-7|TRBV2|15|-|-
CASSDRGGLTYEQYF
TGTGCCAGCAGTGACAGGGGAGGGCTCACCTACGAGCAGTACTTC
>TRBJ1-4|TRBV6-5|16|-|once
CASSYHQTGWGEKLFF
TGTGCCAGCAGTTACCACCAGACAGGCTGGGGTGAAAAACTGTTTTTT
>TRBJ2-7|TRBV7-6|16|TRBD2|-
CASSTRTSGGTYEQYF
TGTGCCAGCAGCACCCGGACTAGCGGGGGGACCTACGAGCAGTACTTC
>TRBJ2-5|TRBV4-2|13|-|-
CASSFRVRETQYF
TGTGCCAGCAGCTTCCGGGTCCGAGAGACCCAGTACTTC
>TRBJ1-2|TRBV2|12|-|-
CASTGASYGYTF
TGTGCCAGCACTGGAGCCAGCTATGGCTACACCTTC